This is a list of T cell receptor beta chains from one sample in a study of shared clonotypes between healthy human individuals. Assay used: immunoSEQ multiplex PCR; TCRdb lists only in-frame clones, some missing. The sample lists about 1,800,000 clones; approximately 94% were seen once. Sequencing used naive CD8+ T cells sorted from blood. The receptors stem from a man aged 18 to 29 in good health. Each CDR3 is given with its conserved first and last residue. Fields, in order: V gene, clone size, J gene, D gene, CDR3 protein, CDR3 DNA. The D gene is left open where the match is weak. The size entry is marked missing in some rows and otherwise reads once, few, many or a size class.

TRBV13	NA	TRBJ2-3	TRBD2	CASSTRLASTDTQYF	TGTGCCAGCAGTACCCGACTAGCGAGCACAGATACGCAGTATTTT
TRBV11-2	NA	TRBJ2-7	TRBD1	CASSLTGTEVYEQYF	TGTGCCAGCAGCCTCACCGGGACAGAAGTCTACGAGCAGTACTTC
TRBV9	once	TRBJ2-1	TRBD2	CASSGSGGAYNEQFF	TGTGCCAGCAGCGGAAGCGGGGGGGCTTACAATGAGCAGTTCTTC
TRBV5-1	NA	TRBJ2-2	NA	CASSLVGSNTGELFF	TGCGCCAGCAGCTTGGTTGGCTCTAACACCGGGGAGCTGTTTTTT
TRBV13	NA	TRBJ1-1	NA	CASSHSTGLNTEAFF	TGTGCCAGCAGCCACTCAACGGGATTGAACACTGAAGCTTTCTTT
TRBV30	NA	TRBJ2-2	NA	CAWENTGELFF	TGTGCCTGGGAGAACACCGGGGAGCTGTTTTTT
TRBV28	NA	TRBJ2-3	NA	CASSLGGGALTDTQYF	TGTGCCAGCAGTTTAGGAGGGGGGGCACTCACAGATACGCAGTATTTT
TRBV7-6	once	TRBJ2-2	NA	CASSWSSSGELFF	TGTGCCAGCAGCTGGTCAAGCTCCGGGGAGCTGTTTTTT
TRBV10-2	NA	TRBJ2-7	NA	CASSEPGPSYEQYF	TGCGCCAGCAGTGAGCCAGGGCCCAGCTACGAGCAGTACTTC
TRBV9	NA	TRBJ2-2	TRBD1	CASSFTGDRGGELFF	TGTGCCAGCAGCTTCACAGGGGATCGGGGCGGGGAGCTGTTTTTT
TRBV4-1	NA	TRBJ2-7	TRBD1	CASSHSQGDEQYF	TGCGCCAGCAGCCATTCACAGGGGGACGAGCAGTACTTC
TRBV5-8	NA	TRBJ1-2	NA	CASSLGDTGLGYTF	TGTGCCAGCAGCTTGGGGGACACAGGGTTGGGCTACACCTTC
TRBV10-1	NA	TRBJ2-1	NA	CASSGLGSNEQFF	TGCGCCAGCAGTGGTCTCGGATCCAATGAGCAGTTCTTC
TRBV10-2	NA	TRBJ2-1	NA	CASSEAGTEGGFEQFF	TGCGCCAGCAGTGAAGCTGGGACAGAAGGAGGGTTTGAGCAGTTCTTC
TRBV7-8	NA	TRBJ1-3	NA	CASSPIGPDHIAIYF	TGTGCCAGCAGCCCAATTGGACCCGACCATATAGCCATATATTTT
TRBV11-2	NA	TRBJ2-7	NA	CASSLEALAVHEQYF	TGTGCCAGCAGCTTAGAGGCACTAGCTGTGCACGAGCAGTACTTC
TRBV6-1	NA	TRBJ2-7	TRBD2	CASSVGGTYEQYF	TGTGCCAGCAGTGTCGGGGGGACCTACGAGCAGTACTTC
TRBV6-6	NA	TRBJ1-1	NA	CASSYSRGSMNTEAFF	TGTGCCAGCAGTTACTCCCGGGGGAGCATGAACACTGAAGCTTTCTTT
TRBV21-1	NA	TRBJ2-5	NA	CASSKEGSGGAYQETQYF	TGTGCCAGCAGCAAAGAAGGTAGCGGGGGGGCGTACCAAGAGACCCAGTACTTC
TRBV19	once	TRBJ2-7	NA	CASSIGDFRSYEQYF	TGTGCCAGTAGTATAGGGGACTTCCGATCCTACGAGCAGTACTTC
TRBV13	NA	TRBJ1-2	TRBD1	CASSSDRARYGYTF	TGTGCCAGCAGCTCGGACAGGGCTCGCTATGGCTACACCTTC
TRBV5-1	NA	TRBJ2-7	NA	CASSLAREITYEQYF	TGCGCCAGCAGCTTGGCGCGGGAAATTACCTACGAGCAGTACTTC
TRBV6-6	NA	TRBJ1-4	TRBD1	CASSQDRGDRTEKLFF	TGTGCCAGCAGTCAAGACAGGGGGGACCGGACTGAAAAACTGTTTTTT
TRBV4-3	NA	TRBJ2-7	TRBD1	CASSQDADRGRGYEQYF	TGCGCCAGCAGCCAAGATGCCGACAGGGGGCGAGGGTACGAGCAGTACTTC
TRBV11-2	NA	TRBJ2-7	NA	CASSQRGYEQYF	TGTGCCAGCAGCCAGAGGGGCTACGAGCAGTACTTC
TRBV11-1	NA	TRBJ2-7	NA	CASSLDRTLVGSYEQYF	TGTGCCAGCAGCTTAGATCGGACTCTGGTAGGCTCCTACGAGCAGTACTTC
TRBV28	NA	TRBJ1-3	NA	CASTLPGDDGNTIYF	TGTGCCAGCACCCTACCCGGGGACGACGGAAACACCATATATTTT
TRBV5-6	NA	TRBJ1-3	NA	CASSPGSGNTIYF	TGTGCCAGCAGCCCCGGCTCTGGAAACACCATATATTTT
TRBV27	NA	TRBJ2-7	TRBD1	CASSLSPGGLYEQYF	TGTGCCAGCAGTTTATCCCCAGGGGGTCTCTACGAGCAGTACTTC
TRBV5-4	NA	TRBJ1-4	NA	CASSQGYEKLFF	TGTGCCAGCAGCCAGGGTTATGAAAAACTGTTTTTT
TRBV27	NA	TRBJ2-7	NA	CASSLGEGGYYEQYF	TGTGCCAGCAGTTTAGGGGAGGGGGGATACTACGAGCAGTACTTC
TRBV9	NA	TRBJ2-3	NA	CASSGFRGFSTDTQYF	TGTGCCAGCAGCGGATTCAGGGGATTCTCCACAGATACGCAGTATTTT